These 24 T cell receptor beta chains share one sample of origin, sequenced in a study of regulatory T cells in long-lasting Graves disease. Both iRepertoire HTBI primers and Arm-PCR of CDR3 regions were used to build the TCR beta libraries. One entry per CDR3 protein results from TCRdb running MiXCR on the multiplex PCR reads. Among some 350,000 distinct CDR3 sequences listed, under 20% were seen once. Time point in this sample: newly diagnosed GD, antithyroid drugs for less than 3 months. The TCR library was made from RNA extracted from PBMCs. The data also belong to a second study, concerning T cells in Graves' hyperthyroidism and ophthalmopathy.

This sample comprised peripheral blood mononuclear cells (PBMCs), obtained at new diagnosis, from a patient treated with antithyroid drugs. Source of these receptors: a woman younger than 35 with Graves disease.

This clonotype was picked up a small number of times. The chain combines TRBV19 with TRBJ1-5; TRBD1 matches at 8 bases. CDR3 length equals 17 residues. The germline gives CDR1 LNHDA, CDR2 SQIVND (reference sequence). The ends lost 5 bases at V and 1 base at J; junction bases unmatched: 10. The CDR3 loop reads CASSPWTGQRSNQPQHF. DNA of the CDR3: TGTGCCAGTAGTCCGTGGACAGGGCAAAGGAGCAATCAGCCCCAGCATTTT.

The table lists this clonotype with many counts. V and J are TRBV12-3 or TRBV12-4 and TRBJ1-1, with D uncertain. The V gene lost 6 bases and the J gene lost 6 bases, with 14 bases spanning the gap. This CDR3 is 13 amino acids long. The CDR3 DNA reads TGTGCCAGCAGCCAGAAGGGTGGCGCTGAAGCTTTCTTT. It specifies CASSQKGGAEAFF.

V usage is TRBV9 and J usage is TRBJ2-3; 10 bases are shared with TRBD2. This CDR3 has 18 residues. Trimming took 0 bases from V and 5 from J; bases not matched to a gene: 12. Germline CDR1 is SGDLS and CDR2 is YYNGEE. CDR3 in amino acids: CASSVAPPLAGVGDTQYF. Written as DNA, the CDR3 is TGTGCCAGCAGCGTAGCTCCCCCTCTAGCGGGAGTCGGAGATACGCAGTATTTT.

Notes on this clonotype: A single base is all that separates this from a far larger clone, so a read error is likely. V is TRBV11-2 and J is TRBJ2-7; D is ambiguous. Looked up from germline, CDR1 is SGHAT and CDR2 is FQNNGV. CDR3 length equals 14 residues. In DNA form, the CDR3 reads TGTGCCGGCAGTTCTCCCCCAGGATTCTACGAGCAGTACTTC. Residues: CAGSSPPGFYEQYF.

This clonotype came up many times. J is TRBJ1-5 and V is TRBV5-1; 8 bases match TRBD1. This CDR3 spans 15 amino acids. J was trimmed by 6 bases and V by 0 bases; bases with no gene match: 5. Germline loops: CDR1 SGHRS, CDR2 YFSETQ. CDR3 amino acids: CASSLGPGGIQPQHF. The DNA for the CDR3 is TGCGCCAGCAGCTTGGGTCCAGGGGGCATTCAGCCCCAGCATTTT.

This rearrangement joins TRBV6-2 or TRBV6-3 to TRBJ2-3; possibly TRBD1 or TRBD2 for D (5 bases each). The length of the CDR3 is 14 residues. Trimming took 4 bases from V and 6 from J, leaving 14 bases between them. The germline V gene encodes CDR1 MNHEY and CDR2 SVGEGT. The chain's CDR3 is CASSSRDRGDTQYF. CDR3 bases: TGTGCCAGCAGTTCCCGGGACCGCGGGGATACGCAGTATTTT.

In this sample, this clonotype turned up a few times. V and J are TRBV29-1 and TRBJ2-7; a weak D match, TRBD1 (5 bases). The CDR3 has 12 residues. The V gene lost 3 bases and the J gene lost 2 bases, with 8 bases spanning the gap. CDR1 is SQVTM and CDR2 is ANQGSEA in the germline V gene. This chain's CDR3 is CSVEVRAYEQYF. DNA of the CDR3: TGCAGCGTTGAGGTCAGGGCCTACGAGCAGTACTTC.

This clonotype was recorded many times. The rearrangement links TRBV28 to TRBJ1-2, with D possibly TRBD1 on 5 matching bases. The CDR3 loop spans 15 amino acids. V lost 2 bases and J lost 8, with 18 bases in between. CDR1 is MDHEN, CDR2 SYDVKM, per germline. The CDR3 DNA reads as TGTGCCAGCAGTTTAGCGTACACGGGGGGTCGCGGCTACACCTTC. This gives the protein CASSLAYTGGRGYTF.

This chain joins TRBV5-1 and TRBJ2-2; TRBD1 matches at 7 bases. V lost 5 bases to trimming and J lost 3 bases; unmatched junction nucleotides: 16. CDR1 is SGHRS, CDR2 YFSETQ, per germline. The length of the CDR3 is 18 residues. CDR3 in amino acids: CASRSRVGTALHTGELFF. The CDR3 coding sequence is TGCGCCAGCAGATCCAGGGTAGGGACAGCGCTACACACCGGGGAGCTGTTTTTT.

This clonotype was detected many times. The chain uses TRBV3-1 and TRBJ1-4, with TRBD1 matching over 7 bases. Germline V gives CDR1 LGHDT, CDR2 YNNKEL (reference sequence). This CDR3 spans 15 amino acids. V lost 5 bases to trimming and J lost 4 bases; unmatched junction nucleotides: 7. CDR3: CASSISTGSNEKLFF. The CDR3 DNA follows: TGTGCCAGCAGCATCTCGACAGGGAGTAATGAAAAACTGTTTTTT.

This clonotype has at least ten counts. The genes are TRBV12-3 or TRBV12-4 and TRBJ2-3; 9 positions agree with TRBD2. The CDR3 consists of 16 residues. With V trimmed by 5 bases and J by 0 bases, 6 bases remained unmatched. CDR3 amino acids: CASSAPSGVSTDTQYF. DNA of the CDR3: TGTGCCAGCAGTGCCCCTAGCGGGGTTAGCACAGATACGCAGTATTTT.

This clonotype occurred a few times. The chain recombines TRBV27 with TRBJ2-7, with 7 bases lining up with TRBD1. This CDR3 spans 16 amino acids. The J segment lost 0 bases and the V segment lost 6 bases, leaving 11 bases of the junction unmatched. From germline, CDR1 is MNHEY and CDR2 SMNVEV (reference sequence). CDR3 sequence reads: CASSVKSGGSSYEQYF. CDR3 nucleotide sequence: TGTGCCAGCAGCGTCAAATCAGGGGGTAGCTCCTACGAGCAGTACTTC.

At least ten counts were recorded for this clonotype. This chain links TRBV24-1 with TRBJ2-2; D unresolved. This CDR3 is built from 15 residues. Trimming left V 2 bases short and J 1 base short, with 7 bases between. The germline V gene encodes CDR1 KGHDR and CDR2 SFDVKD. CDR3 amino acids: CATSDWVGNTGELFF. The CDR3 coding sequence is TGTGCCACCAGTGATTGGGTAGGGAACACCGGGGAGCTGTTTTTT.

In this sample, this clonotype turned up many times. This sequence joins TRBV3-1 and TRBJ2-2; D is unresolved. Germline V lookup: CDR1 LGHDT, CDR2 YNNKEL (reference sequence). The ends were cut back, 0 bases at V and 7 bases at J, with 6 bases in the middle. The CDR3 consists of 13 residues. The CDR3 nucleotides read TGTGCCAGCAGCCAAGATAACGGCGGGGAGCTGTTTTTT. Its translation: CASSQDNGGELFF.

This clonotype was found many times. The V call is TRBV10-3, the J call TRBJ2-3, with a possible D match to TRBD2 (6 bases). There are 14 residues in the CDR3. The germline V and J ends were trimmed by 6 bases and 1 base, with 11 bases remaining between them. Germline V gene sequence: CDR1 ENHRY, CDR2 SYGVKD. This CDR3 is CAIRGGGGTDTQYF. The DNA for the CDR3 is TGTGCCATCAGGGGGGGAGGAGGCACAGATACGCAGTATTTT.

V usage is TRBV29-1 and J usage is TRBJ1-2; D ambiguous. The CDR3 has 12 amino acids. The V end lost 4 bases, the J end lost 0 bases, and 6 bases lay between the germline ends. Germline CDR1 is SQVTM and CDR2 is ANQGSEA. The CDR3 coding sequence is TGCAGCGTTGCCCTTGCTAACTATGGCTACACCTTC. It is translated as CSVALANYGYTF.

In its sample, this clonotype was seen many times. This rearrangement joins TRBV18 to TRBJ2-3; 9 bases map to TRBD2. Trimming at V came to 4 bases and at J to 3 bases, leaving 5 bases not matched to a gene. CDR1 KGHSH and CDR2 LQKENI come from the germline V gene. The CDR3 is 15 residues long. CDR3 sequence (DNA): TGTGCCAGCTCACGTAGCGGGAGTTGGACAGATACGCAGTATTTT. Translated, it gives CASSRSGSWTDTQYF. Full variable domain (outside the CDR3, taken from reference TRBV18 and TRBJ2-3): NAGVMQNPRHLVRRRGQEARLRCSPMKGHSHVYWYRQLPEEGLKFMVYLQKENIIDESGMPKERFSAEFPKEGPSILRIQQVVRGDSAAYFCASSRSGSWTDTQYFGPGTRLTVL.

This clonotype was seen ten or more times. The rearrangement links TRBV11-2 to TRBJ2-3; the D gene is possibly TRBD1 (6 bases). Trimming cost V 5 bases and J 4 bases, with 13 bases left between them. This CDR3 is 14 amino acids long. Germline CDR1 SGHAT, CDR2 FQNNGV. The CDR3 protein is CASSLGQSADTQYF. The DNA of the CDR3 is TGTGCCAGCAGCCTGGGACAATCGGCAGATACGCAGTATTTT.

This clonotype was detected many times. This chain's CDR3 is CASTREGRETQYF. For the CDR3, the DNA is TGTGCCAGCACCAGGGAGGGACGGGAGACCCAGTACTTC. The V gene is TRBV2, the J gene TRBJ2-3, with 7 bases aligning to TRBD2. The end of the DNA aligns better with TRBJ2-5, so the J call may be wrong. The CDR3 runs 13 residues. In germline, CDR1 is SNHLY, CDR2 FYNNEI.

The CDR3 DNA reads as TGTGCCAGCAGCTTAGGTCAAGGGGGAATACCCCTCCACTTT. This encodes CASSLGQGGIPLHF. V and J are TRBV7-9 and TRBJ1-6; a weak D match, TRBD1 (6 bases). Germline lookup yields CDR1 SEHNR and CDR2 FQNEAQ (reference sequence). Deletions cut 1 base from V and 12 bases from J, with 13 bases between. The CDR3 runs to 14 residues.

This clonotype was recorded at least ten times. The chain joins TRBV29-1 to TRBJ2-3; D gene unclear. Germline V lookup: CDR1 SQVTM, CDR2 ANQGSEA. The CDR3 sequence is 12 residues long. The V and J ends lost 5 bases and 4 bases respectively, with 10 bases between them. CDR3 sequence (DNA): TGCAGCGTTTTAAGGTTTCCAGATACGCAGTATTTT. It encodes CSVLRFPDTQYF.

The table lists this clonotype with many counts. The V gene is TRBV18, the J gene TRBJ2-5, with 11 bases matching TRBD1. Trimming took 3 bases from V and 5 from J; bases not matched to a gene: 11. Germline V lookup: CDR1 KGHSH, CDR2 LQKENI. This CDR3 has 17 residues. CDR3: CASSPFPWTGGEETQYF. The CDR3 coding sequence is TGTGCCAGCTCACCTTTCCCCTGGACAGGGGGCGAGGAGACCCAGTACTTC.

This chain's CDR3 is CASNNWGHLSPLHF. The CDR3 DNA follows: TGTGCCAGCAACAATTGGGGACACCTTTCACCCCTCCACTTT. V gene TRBV5-6 combines with J gene TRBJ1-6; a possible D gene is TRBD1 (6 bases). Germline loops: CDR1 SGHDT, CDR2 YYEEEE. The germline V and J ends were trimmed by 6 bases and 9 bases, with 16 bases remaining between them. The CDR3 length is 14 residues. The variable domain in full, completed from reference TRBV5-6 and TRBJ1-6, reads DAGVTQSPTHLIKTRGQQVTLRCSPKSGHDTVSWYQQALGQGPQFIFQYYEEEERQRGNFPDRFSGHQFPNYSSELNVNALLLGDSALYLCASNNWGHLSPLHFGNGTRLTVT.

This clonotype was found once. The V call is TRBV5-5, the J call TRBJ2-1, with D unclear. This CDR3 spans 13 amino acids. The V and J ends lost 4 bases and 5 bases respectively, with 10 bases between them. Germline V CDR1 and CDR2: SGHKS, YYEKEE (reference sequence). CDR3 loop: CASSPWTNNEQFF. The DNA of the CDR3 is TGTGCCAGCAGCCCATGGACCAACAATGAGCAGTTCTTC.